The clone carrying this T cell receptor beta chain was seen repeatedly, ten times or more. Its antigen is not identified. The data were obtained in a study of blood T cells in healthy people across ages. Next came a second PCR, run for about 7 to 11 cycles, which used a sample-barcoded 5' primer along with a J-beta primer mix. Tags on each cDNA molecule came from a template-switch adaptor with 12 random nucleotides. TCRdb called the 5' RACE reads again in MiXCR, with one record for every CDR3 protein. Among over a million distinct CDR3 sequences listed, 35% to 45% were seen once. Study results and limitations: Long-lived and aged donors differed, with more naive CD4+ cells and higher diversity in the long-lived.

The CDR3 has 14 residues. V gave up 6 bases and J gave up 2 bases, with 14 bases separating them. Germline V gene lookup returns CDR1 MNHEY and CDR2 SVGAGI. Sequenced: blood. This TCR was sampled from a woman aged 18-29 years in good health. The J gene is TRBJ2-7, the V gene TRBV6-5, with a possible D match to TRBD1 (7 bases). The CDR3 nucleotides read TGTGCCAGCAGCCAGGGGGGCTCAGCCTACGAGCAGTACTTC. This codes for CASSQGGSAYEQYF.